This entry describes one TCR beta chain. As originally analysed: It was from reference gene primer amplification that nucleated cell counts were estimated. Produced via immunoSEQ multiplex PCR; TCRdb's table is partial and in-frame only. V and J calls and clone size are as listed in that table; D and trimming were resolved from the DNA. The table lists about 250,000 clones, more than 70% of them singletons, with 5.5% to 6% in the top ten. The data belong to a study of blood T cell repertoires in COVID-19. Recruited during active infection, patients (from Seattle) were subsequently followed longitudinally. Sequenced material: peripheral blood. The source of this sequence is a woman over 75 with COVID-19, enrolled during active disease.

The DNA of the CDR3 is TGTGCCAGCAGTTTTACTAGCGGGGGTGAAGAGACCCAGTACTTC. Encoded protein: CASSFTSGGEETQYF. This chain links TRBV28 with TRBJ2-5; TRBD2 aligns across 11 bases. Germline loops: CDR1 MDHEN, CDR2 SYDVKM. J lost 3 bases, V lost 3 bases, and 3 bases had no gene match. This CDR3 region has 15 residues.